The 5 T cell receptor beta chains presented below share a single source sample, sequenced in a study of blood T cells in healthy people across ages. The second PCR ran roughly 7 to 12 cycles with a sample-barcoded 5' primer and J-beta primers. TCRdb analysed the 5' RACE reads with MiXCR anew, one entry per CDR3 protein. The data contain some 930,000 distinct CDR3 sequences, 25% to 30% of them singletons. These data are also associated with another study on T cells of mothers and their children.

Sequencing was performed on blood. These TCRs come from a middle-aged woman in good health.

This clonotype turned up a few times. The chain uses TRBV7-2 and TRBJ2-3; D remains unclear. The germline V and J ends were trimmed by 1 base and 0 bases, with 8 bases remaining between them. The CDR3 covers 15 residues. Germline V gene lookup returns CDR1 SGHTA and CDR2 FQGNSA. This CDR3 is CASSLDISSTDTQYF. In DNA form, the CDR3 reads TGTGCCAGCAGCTTAGATATTTCTAGCACAGATACGCAGTATTTT.

Many counts were recorded for this clonotype. The V and J genes are TRBV4-1 and TRBJ2-7; D gene uncertain. This CDR3 spans 13 amino acids. Germline V lookup: CDR1 MGHRA, CDR2 YSYEKL. Trimming cost V 2 bases and J 3 bases, with 8 bases left between them. CDR3 region: CASSQQEDYEQYF. CDR3 DNA sequence: TGCGCCAGCAGCCAACAGGAAGACTACGAGCAGTACTTC.

This clonotype came up a few times. V gene TRBV11-3 combines with J gene TRBJ1-1; D might be TRBD1 (5 bases). V was clipped by 1 base and J by 4 bases, with 13 bases between them. The CDR3 spans 15 residues. From germline, CDR1 is SGHNT and CDR2 YENEEA. CDR3 nucleotides: TGTGCCAGCAGCTTAGGGTTTGACGGGGGCACTGAAGCTTTCTTT. This sequence encodes CASSLGFDGGTEAFF.

This chain connects TRBV3-1 to TRBJ1-1, with D possibly being TRBD1 (6 bases). The CDR3 covers 14 residues. V lost 4 bases to trimming and J lost 5 bases, with 14 bases between them. Germline CDR1 reads LGHDT; CDR2 reads YNNKEL (reference sequence). The CDR3 here is CASSPTGQGTEAFF. The DNA for the CDR3 is TGTGCCAGCAGCCCGACAGGCCAGGGGACTGAAGCTTTCTTT.

CDR3: CASTMTLTQPQHF. CDR3 nucleotide sequence: TGTGCCAGCACCATGACCCTAACGCAGCCCCAGCATTTT. The chain carries TRBV12-3 or TRBV12-4 and TRBJ1-5; D ambiguous. V was pared by 7 bases and J by 7 bases, with 14 bases between. The CDR3 is 13 residues long.